This T cell receptor beta chain was obtained from a study of CXCR3-negative and CXCR3-positive naive CD8 T cells. Study-wide context: Every library held about 1.5 +/- 0.3 million TRB reads, and the total came to around 130 million.

The study, taken as a whole, reports: For CXCR3-positive naive cells, TRB CDR3s were more hydrophobic than those of CXCR3-negative naive cells.

The CDR3 extends over 14 amino acids. CDR1 and CDR2 from the germline V gene are SEHNR and FQNEAQ (reference sequence). Of note for this clonotype: Its matching antigen is unknown.

The authors made the TRB cDNA libraries by 5' RACE using UMI labels. TCRdb re-called the 5' RACE reads, yielding one record per CDR3 amino acid sequence without DNA. The clone table shows some 130,000 distinct CDR3 sequences, with the ten largest holding approximately 0.4%. The gene calls are TRBV7-9 and TRBJ2-6. The receptor was isolated from a human donor in good health. Some clones in this sample may be carry-over from other donors' samples. The sample consisted of naive CXCR3+ CD8+ T cells from blood. Noted subset: CD45RO-CCR7+CD27+CD95- naive CD8+ T cells expressing CXCR3 (TNR3+). CDR3 region: CASSFTLGANVLTF.